This T cell receptor (beta chain) was sequenced for a study of blood T cell repertoires in COVID-19. Looking at the study overall: The United States, Italy and Spain provided the acute and convalescent COVID-19 samples.

Original methodology: Amplification of reference gene primers was used by the study to estimate nucleated cell counts. Some clones are missing from TCRdb's copy, which holds only in-frame ones; the method was immunoSEQ multiplex PCR. D and trimming were read from the DNA, whereas the V and J calls and clone size are those reported in that table. The sample holds about 190,000 clones; around 85% are singletons and the top ten take about 1.1%. Germline-derived CDR1 and CDR2 are SGHRS and YFSETQ. This CDR3 has 15 residues. Trimming at V came to 2 bases and at J to 4 bases, leaving 6 bases not matched to a gene.

Sequencing was carried out using peripheral blood. The sequence derives from a young man with acute or convalescent COVID-19. V and J are TRBV5-1 and TRBJ1-5, with 7 bases aligning to TRBD1. CDR3 residues: CASSFSSGGNQPQHF. DNA for the CDR3: TGCGCCAGCAGCTTCTCTTCAGGGGGTAATCAGCCCCAGCATTTT.